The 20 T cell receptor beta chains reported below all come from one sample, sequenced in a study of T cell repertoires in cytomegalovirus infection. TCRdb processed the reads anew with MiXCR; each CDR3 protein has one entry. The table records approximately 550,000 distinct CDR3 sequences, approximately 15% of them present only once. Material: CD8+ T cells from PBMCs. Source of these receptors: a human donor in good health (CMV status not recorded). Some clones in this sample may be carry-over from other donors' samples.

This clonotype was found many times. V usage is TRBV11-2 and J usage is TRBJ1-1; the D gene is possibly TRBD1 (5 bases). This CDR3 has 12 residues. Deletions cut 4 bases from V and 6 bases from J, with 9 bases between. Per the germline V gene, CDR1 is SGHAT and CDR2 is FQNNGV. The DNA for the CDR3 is TGTGCCAGCAGCTGGGGCAACTCTGAAGCTTTCTTT. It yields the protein CASSWGNSEAFF.

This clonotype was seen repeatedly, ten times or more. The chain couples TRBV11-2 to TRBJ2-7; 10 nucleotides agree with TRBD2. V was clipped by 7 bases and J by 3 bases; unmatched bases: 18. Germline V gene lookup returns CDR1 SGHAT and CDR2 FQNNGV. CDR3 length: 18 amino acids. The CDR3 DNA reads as TGTGCCAGCACCCCAGGACTAGCGGCGGGTATGGTAGGCTACGAGCAGTACTTC. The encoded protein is CASTPGLAAGMVGYEQYF.

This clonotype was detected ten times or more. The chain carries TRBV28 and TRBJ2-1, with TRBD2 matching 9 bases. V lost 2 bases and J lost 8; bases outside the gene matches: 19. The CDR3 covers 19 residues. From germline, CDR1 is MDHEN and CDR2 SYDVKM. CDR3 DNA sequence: TGTGCCAGCAGTTTAATACCCCTCCGGCTAGCGGGGAGGGGAGATGAGCAGTTCTTC. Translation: CASSLIPLRLAGRGDEQFF.

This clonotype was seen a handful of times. The CDR3 nucleotides read TGTGCCAGCAGCTTAGTAGCAGGCACTGAAGCTTTCTTT. As protein: CASSLVAGTEAFF. The chain combines TRBV11-2 with TRBJ1-1, with D unresolved. The CDR3 sequence is 13 residues long. The germline V gene encodes CDR1 SGHAT and CDR2 FQNNGV. Trimming removed 1 base from V and 4 bases from J, with 7 bases in between.

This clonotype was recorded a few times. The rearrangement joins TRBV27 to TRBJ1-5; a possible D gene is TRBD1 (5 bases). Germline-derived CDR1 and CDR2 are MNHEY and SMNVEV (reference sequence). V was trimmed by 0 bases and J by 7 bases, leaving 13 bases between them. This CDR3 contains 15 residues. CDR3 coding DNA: TGTGCCAGCAGTTTATCTAGGCGGAAGGGGCAGCCCCAGCATTTT. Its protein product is CASSLSRRKGQPQHF.

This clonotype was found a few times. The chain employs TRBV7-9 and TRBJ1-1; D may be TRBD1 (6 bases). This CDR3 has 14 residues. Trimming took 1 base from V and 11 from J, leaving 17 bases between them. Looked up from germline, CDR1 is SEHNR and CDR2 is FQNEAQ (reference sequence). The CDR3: CASSLVVGGGKAFF. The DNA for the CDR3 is TGTGCCAGCAGCTTAGTTGTGGGAGGGGGAAAGGCTTTCTTT.

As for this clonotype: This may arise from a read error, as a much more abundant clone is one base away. CDR3 amino acids: CASSLSSRPLELCF. The CDR3, as DNA: TGTGCCAGCAGCTTATCTTCCAGGCCTTTGGAGCTGTGTTTT. This chain uses TRBV7-3 with TRBJ2-2; unclear D gene. Looked up from germline, CDR1 is SGHTA and CDR2 is FQGTGA. The CDR3 is 14 residues long. The full variable domain, in which reference TRBV7-3 and TRBJ2-2 provide the parts outside the CDR3, is GAGVSQTPSNKVTEKGKYVELRCDPISGHTALYWYRQSLGQGPEFLIYFQGTGAADDSGLPNDRFFAVRPEGSVSTLKIQRTERGDSAVYLCASSLSSRPLELCFGEGSRLTVL.

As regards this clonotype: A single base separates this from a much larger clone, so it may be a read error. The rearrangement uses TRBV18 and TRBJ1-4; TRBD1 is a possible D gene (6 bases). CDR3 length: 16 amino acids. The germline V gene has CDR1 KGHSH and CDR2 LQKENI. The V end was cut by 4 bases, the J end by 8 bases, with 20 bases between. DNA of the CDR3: TGTGCCAGCTCACAACCGCAGGGACATCCCTCGGAAAAACTGTTTTTT. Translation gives CASSQPQGHPSEKLFF.

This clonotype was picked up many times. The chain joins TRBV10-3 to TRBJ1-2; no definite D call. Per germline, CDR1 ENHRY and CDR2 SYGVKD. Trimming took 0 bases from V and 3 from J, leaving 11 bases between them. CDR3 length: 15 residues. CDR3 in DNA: TGTGCCATCAGTGAGTCGCAAGGTGCCTACTATGGCTACACCTTC. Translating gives CAISESQGAYYGYTF.

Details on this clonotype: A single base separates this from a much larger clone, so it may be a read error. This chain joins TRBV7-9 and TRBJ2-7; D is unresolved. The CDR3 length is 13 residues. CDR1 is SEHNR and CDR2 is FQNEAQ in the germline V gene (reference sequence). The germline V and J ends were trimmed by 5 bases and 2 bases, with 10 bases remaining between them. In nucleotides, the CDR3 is TGTGCCAGCAGCCATGGTTCCACCTACGAGCAGTACTTC. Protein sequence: CASSHGSTYEQYF.

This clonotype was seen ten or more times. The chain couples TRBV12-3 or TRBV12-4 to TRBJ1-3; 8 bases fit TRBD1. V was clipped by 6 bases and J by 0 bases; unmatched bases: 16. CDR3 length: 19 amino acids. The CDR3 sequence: CASRPRPGQDPYSGNTIYF. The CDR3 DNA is TGTGCCAGCAGACCTCGACCGGGACAGGACCCTTACTCTGGAAACACCATATATTTT.

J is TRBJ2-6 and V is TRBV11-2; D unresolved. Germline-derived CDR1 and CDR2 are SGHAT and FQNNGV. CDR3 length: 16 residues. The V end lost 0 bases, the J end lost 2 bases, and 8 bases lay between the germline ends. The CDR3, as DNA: TGTGCCAGCAGCTTAGACCGTGCCCCTGGGGCCAACGTCCTGACTTTC. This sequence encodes CASSLDRAPGANVLTF.

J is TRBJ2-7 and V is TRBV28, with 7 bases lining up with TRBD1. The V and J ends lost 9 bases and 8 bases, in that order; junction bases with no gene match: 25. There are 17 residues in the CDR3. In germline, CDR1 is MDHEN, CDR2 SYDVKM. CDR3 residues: CARSQNFGTRQGYQQYF. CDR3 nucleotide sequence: TGTGCCAGAAGCCAAAACTTCGGGACCAGACAGGGATATCAGCAGTACTTC. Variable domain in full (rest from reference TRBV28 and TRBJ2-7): DVKVTQSSRYLVKRTGEKVFLECVQDMDHENMFWYRQDPGLGLRLIYFSYDVKMKEKGDIPEGYSVSREKKERFSLILESASTNQTSMYLCARSQNFGTRQGYQQYFGPGTRLTVT.

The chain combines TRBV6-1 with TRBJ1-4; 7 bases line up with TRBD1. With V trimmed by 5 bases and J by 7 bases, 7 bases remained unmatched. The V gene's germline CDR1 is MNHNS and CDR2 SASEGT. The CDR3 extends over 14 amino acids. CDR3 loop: CASSFEGAAEKLFF. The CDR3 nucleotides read TGTGCCAGCAGTTTCGAGGGGGCGGCTGAAAAACTGTTTTTT.

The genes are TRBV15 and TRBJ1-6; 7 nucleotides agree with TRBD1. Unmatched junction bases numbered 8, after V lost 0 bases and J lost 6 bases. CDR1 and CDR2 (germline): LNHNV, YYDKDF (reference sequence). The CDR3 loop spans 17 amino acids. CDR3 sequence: CATSRDHRDRINSPLHF. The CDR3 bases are TGTGCCACCAGCAGAGATCACCGGGACAGAATTAATTCACCCCTCCACTTT.

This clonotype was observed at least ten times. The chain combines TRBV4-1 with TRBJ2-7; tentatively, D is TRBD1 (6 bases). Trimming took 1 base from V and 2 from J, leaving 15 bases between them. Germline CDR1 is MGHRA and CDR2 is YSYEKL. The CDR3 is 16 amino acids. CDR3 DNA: TGCGCCAGCAGCCAAGCTCCCGACAGGCTCACCTACGAGCAGTACTTC. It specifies CASSQAPDRLTYEQYF.

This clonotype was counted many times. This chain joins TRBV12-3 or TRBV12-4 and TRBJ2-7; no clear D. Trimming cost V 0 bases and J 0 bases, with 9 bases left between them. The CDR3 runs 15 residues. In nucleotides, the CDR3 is TGTGCCAGCAGTTTAGCGGCAGGCCGCTCCTACGAGCAGTACTTC. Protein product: CASSLAAGRSYEQYF.

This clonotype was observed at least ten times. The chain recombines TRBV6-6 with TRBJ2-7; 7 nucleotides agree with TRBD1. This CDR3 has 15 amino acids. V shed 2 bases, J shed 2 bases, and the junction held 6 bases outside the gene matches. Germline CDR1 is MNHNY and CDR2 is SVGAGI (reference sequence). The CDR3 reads CASSYLDRDPYEQYF. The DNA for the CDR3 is TGTGCCAGCAGTTACCTAGACAGGGACCCCTACGAGCAGTACTTC.

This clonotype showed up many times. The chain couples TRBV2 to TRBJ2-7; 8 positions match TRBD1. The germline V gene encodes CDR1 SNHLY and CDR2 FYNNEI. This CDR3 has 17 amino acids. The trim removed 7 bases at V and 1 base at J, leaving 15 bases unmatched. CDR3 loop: CASTYSLRGRGSYEQYF. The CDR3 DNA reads TGTGCCAGCACCTATTCCCTCAGGGGGCGAGGGTCCTACGAGCAGTACTTC.

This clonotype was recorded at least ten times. The CDR3 loop reads CSAELDRDSKTPPDTQYF. CDR3 DNA sequence: TGCAGTGCCGAGTTAGACCGGGACTCTAAAACCCCCCCGGATACGCAGTATTTT. This chain uses TRBV20-1 with TRBJ2-3, with D perhaps matching TRBD2 (6 bases). The germline V gene encodes CDR1 DFQATT and CDR2 SNEGSKA (reference sequence). The CDR3 runs 18 residues. The V end was cut by 6 bases, the J end by 6 bases, with 31 bases between.